The next 27 T cell receptor beta chains were all read from a single sample in a study of blood T cell repertoires in COVID-19. Assay used: immunoSEQ multiplex PCR; TCRdb lists only in-frame clones, some missing. The sample contains roughly 310,000 clones, approximately 88% of which appear only once. Sequencing was performed on peripheral blood. Receptors originate from a woman aged 45-65 years with active or convalescent COVID-19.

A single count supports this clone. The V gene is TRBV18, the J gene TRBJ2-3; 10 nucleotides match TRBD1. CDR1 and CDR2 (germline): KGHSH, LQKENI. CDR3 length equals 15 residues. V lost 4 bases, J lost 4 bases, and 5 bases stayed unmatched. The CDR3 reads CASSRTGGMADTQYF. The CDR3 DNA follows: TGTGCCAGCTCACGGACAGGGGGAATGGCAGATACGCAGTATTTT.

The chain carries TRBV6-2 or TRBV6-3 and TRBJ2-7; D is perhaps TRBD2 (6 bases). The V gene lost 2 bases and the J gene lost 1 base, with 12 bases spanning the gap. The V gene's germline CDR1 is MNHEY and CDR2 SVGEGT. This CDR3 has 15 residues. The CDR3, as DNA: TGTGCCAGCAGTTACCCGGCGGGGACTTCCTACGAGCAGTACTTC. Amino acid sequence: CASSYPAGTSYEQYF.

The V call is TRBV5-5, the J call TRBJ1-4; D perhaps matches TRBD1 (5 bases). The germline V gene encodes CDR1 SGHKS and CDR2 YYEKEE (reference sequence). The CDR3 is 13 residues long. V shed 1 base and J shed 11 bases, with 12 bases lying between them. CDR3 amino acids: CASSLSWGEKLFF. CDR3 nucleotides: TGTGCCAGCAGCTTGAGTTGGGGGGAGAAACTGTTTTTT.

The chain recombines TRBV15 with TRBJ1-1; D gene unclear. CDR1 is LNHNV and CDR2 is YYDKDF in the germline V gene (reference sequence). CDR3 length equals 13 residues. Trimming took off 0 bases at V and 3 bases at J, with 5 bases between the two ends. CDR3 protein: CATSRDRHTEAFF. DNA of the CDR3: TGTGCCACCAGCAGAGATCGTCACACTGAAGCTTTCTTT.

V is TRBV4-2 and J is TRBJ2-3, with 13 bases matching TRBD2. Trimming removed 3 bases from V and 4 bases from J; junction bases left unmatched: 4. CDR1 and CDR2 (germline): LGHNA, YNFKEQ. The CDR3 covers 16 residues. CDR3 loop: CASSHGLAGEADTQYF. CDR3 nucleotides: TGTGCCAGCAGCCACGGACTAGCGGGGGAAGCAGATACGCAGTATTTT.

The rearrangement joins TRBV25-1 to TRBJ2-7; D is perhaps TRBD1 (5 bases). The CDR3 runs 13 residues. V was trimmed by 2 bases and J by 1 base, leaving 6 bases between them. The germline V gene has CDR1 MGHDK and CDR2 SYGVNS. CDR3: CASSEAGSYEQYF. The CDR3 coding sequence is TGTGCCAGCAGTGAAGCAGGGTCCTACGAGCAGTACTTC.

The rearrangement joins TRBV7-9 to TRBJ2-5; possible D gene TRBD1, 5 bases. Germline V lookup: CDR1 SEHNR, CDR2 FQNEAQ (reference sequence). V lost 4 bases to trimming and J lost 2 bases, with 11 bases between them. The CDR3 is made up of 14 amino acids. The CDR3 here is CASSSLTVQETQYF. The CDR3 nucleotides are TGTGCCAGCAGCTCTCTGACAGTTCAAGAGACCCAGTACTTC.

The V gene is TRBV9, the J gene TRBJ2-3, with TRBD2 matching 9 bases. The junction had 4 bases not matched to a gene; V was cut back by 0 bases and J by 2 bases. CDR1 is SGDLS, CDR2 YYNGEE, per germline. This CDR3 comprises 16 residues. The CDR3 nucleotides read TGTGCCAGCAGCGTAGGTGGACTAGCGCTCACAGATACGCAGTATTTT. It specifies CASSVGGLALTDTQYF.

The chain has TRBV4-1 and TRBJ1-2; D remains unclear. Between the trimmed V and J ends, which lost 4 bases and 4 bases, there was a span of 22 bases. The CDR3 is 17 residues long. Germline lookup yields CDR1 MGHRA and CDR2 YSYEKL. The CDR3 bases are TGCGCCAGCAGCCCTAAGACGGGTACTTACAAGTCCTATGGCTACACCTTC. This translates into CASSPKTGTYKSYGYTF.

For this clone: Other nucleotide sequences in the sample specify the same CDR3. The rearrangement joins TRBV7-3 to TRBJ2-1; the match to TRBD2 covers 7 bases. The CDR3 consists of 16 residues. Germline assignment: CDR1 SGHTA and CDR2 FQGTGA. Trimming at V came to 5 bases and at J to 0 bases, leaving 7 bases not matched to a gene. The CDR3 sequence is CASSLLGGSSYNEQFF. The CDR3 DNA sequence: TGTGCCAGCAGCCTTTTGGGGGGGAGCTCCTACAATGAGCAGTTCTTC.

The J gene is TRBJ1-2, the V gene TRBV29-1; unclear D gene. Germline V gene lookup returns CDR1 SQVTM and CDR2 ANQGSEA. The CDR3 covers 11 residues. The V and J ends lost 5 bases and 0 bases respectively, with 4 bases between them. The CDR3 DNA follows: TGCAGCGTTCGGTCTAACTATGGCTACACCTTC. It encodes CSVRSNYGYTF.

The V call is TRBV5-4, the J call TRBJ2-1; TRBD2 matches 9 bases. The V gene end was trimmed by 0 bases and the J gene end by 2 bases; junction bases not matched to a gene: 3. Germline loops: CDR1 SGHNT, CDR2 YYREEE (reference sequence). This CDR3 has 16 amino acids. CDR3 in DNA: TGTGCCAGCAGCTTGGTAGCGGGAGCCACCTACAATGAGCAGTTCTTC. The encoded protein is CASSLVAGATYNEQFF.

J is TRBJ2-1 and V is TRBV28, with TRBD2 matching over 16 bases. V lost 6 bases and J lost 7; bases outside the gene matches: 12. The germline CDR1 and CDR2 sequences are MDHEN and SYDVKM. The CDR3 is 18 amino acids. The CDR3 DNA follows: TGTGCCAGCAGCCCGGGACTAGCGGGAGGGCCTCGCGTGAATGAGCAGTTCTTC. Its protein is CASSPGLAGGPRVNEQFF.

The chain recombines TRBV28 with TRBJ2-1; 13 bases map to TRBD2. The germline gives CDR1 MDHEN, CDR2 SYDVKM. The CDR3 sequence is 14 residues long. V lost 7 bases and J lost 9; bases outside the gene matches: 6. The CDR3 bases are TGTGCCAGCACCCCGGGACTAGCGGGACGTGAGCAGTTCTTC. Protein product: CASTPGLAGREQFF.

The genes are TRBV7-2 and TRBJ2-7; TRBD2 matches at 10 bases. The CDR3 is 15 residues long. Per germline, CDR1 SGHTA and CDR2 FQGNSA. J was trimmed by 2 bases and V by 4 bases; bases with no gene match: 5. The CDR3 sequence is CASSSLGLAPYEQYF. DNA for the CDR3: TGTGCCAGCAGCTCATTGGGACTAGCGCCCTACGAGCAGTACTTC.

The rearrangement joins TRBV27 to TRBJ2-7, with a tentative D call TRBD1 (6 bases). CDR3 size: 13 residues. Germline CDR1 is MNHEY and CDR2 is SMNVEV (reference sequence). Trimming stripped 6 bases from V and 3 bases from J, with 12 bases between. As DNA, the CDR3 is TGTGCCAGCAGCTCGGGACAATTCTACGAGCAGTACTTC. This translates into CASSSGQFYEQYF.

The chain joins TRBV18 to TRBJ2-7; the match to TRBD2 covers 10 bases. Per germline, CDR1 KGHSH and CDR2 LQKENI. V was clipped by 1 base and J by 3 bases; unmatched bases: 6. The CDR3 covers 16 residues. CDR3 DNA sequence: TGTGCCAGCTCACCACTCCTAGCGGGGGAATACTACGAGCAGTACTTC. It encodes CASSPLLAGEYYEQYF.

The V and J genes are TRBV18 and TRBJ2-3, with D uncertain. Germline V gene data show CDR1 as KGHSH and CDR2 as LQKENI. The CDR3 sequence is 13 residues long. The V end was cut by 0 bases, the J end by 2 bases, with 3 bases between. The CDR3 reads CASSPPATDTQYF. CDR3 in DNA: TGTGCCAGCTCACCACCGGCCACAGATACGCAGTATTTT.

V and J are TRBV9 and TRBJ1-6; 11 bases agree with TRBD1. The V gene end was trimmed by 3 bases and the J gene end by 6 bases; junction bases not matched to a gene: 2. The germline gives CDR1 SGDLS, CDR2 YYNGEE. The CDR3 is 15 amino acids. CDR3 DNA: TGTGCCAGCAGCGGCGGGACAGGGGGTAATTCACCCCTCCACTTT. As protein: CASSGGTGGNSPLHF.

The rearrangement links TRBV27 to TRBJ1-2, with D hard to call. Trimming took off 3 bases at V and 6 bases at J, with 11 bases between the two ends. This CDR3 has 13 amino acids. The germline CDR1 and CDR2 sequences are MNHEY and SMNVEV (reference sequence). DNA for the CDR3: TGTGCCAGCAGTTTCGTCGAGTCCCATGGCTACACCTTC. It encodes CASSFVESHGYTF.

This chain joins TRBV27 and TRBJ1-1; TRBD1 might be the D (5 bases). V dropped 2 bases and J dropped 0 bases, with 7 bases sitting between them. The CDR3 sequence is 14 residues long. The germline V gene encodes CDR1 MNHEY and CDR2 SMNVEV (reference sequence). Here the CDR3 DNA reads TGTGCCAGCAGTTTAGGACACATGAACACTGAAGCTTTCTTT. Its translation is CASSLGHMNTEAFF.

A remark on this clone: A much larger clone sits a single nucleotide away, making a read error possible. This chain links TRBV4-3 with TRBJ1-1; D possibly corresponds to TRBD1 (6 bases). Germline V lookup: CDR1 LGHNA, CDR2 YSLEER. The CDR3 is made up of 13 amino acids. Between the trimmed V and J ends, which lost 4 bases and 1 base, there was a span of 7 bases. DNA for the CDR3: TGCGCCAGCAGCCTGACAGGGAACACTGAAGCTTTCTTT. It yields the protein CASSLTGNTEAFF.

V and J are TRBV4-2 and TRBJ2-1, with TRBD2 matching over 9 bases. Germline CDR1 LGHNA, CDR2 YNFKEQ. The J segment lost 5 bases and the V segment lost 4 bases, leaving 6 bases of the junction unmatched. The CDR3 loop spans 15 amino acids. CDR3 residues: CASSPRAGGNNEQFF. Here the CDR3 DNA reads TGTGCCAGCAGCCCTAGAGCGGGAGGTAACAATGAGCAGTTCTTC.

This clone was counted only a few times. The genes are TRBV5-1 and TRBJ2-5, with a possible D match to TRBD1 (6 bases). CDR1 and CDR2 (germline): SGHRS, YFSETQ. This CDR3 contains 13 residues. V was cut by 3 bases and J by 3 bases, with 9 bases left in between. For the CDR3, the DNA is TGCGCCAGCAGCTCCTCAGGGGAAGAGACCCAGTACTTC. Protein: CASSSSGEETQYF. Using reference TRBV5-1 and TRBJ2-5 for the parts outside the CDR3, the full variable domain is KAGVTQTPRYLIKTRGQQVTLSCSPISGHRSVSWYQQTPGQGLQFLFEYFSETQRNKGNFPGRFSGRQFSNSRSEMNVSTLELGDSALYLCASSSSGEETQYFGPGTRLLVL.

This sequence joins TRBV4-3 and TRBJ2-7; 11 bases are a match to TRBD2. Losses at the gene ends were 3 bases for V and 3 bases for J; bases not matched to a gene: 13. CDR3 length: 18 residues. Germline V gene lookup returns CDR1 LGHNA and CDR2 YSLEER. CDR3 sequence: CASSQRPLGTSGDYEQYF. CDR3 DNA sequence: TGCGCCAGCAGCCAGCGCCCTTTAGGGACTAGCGGAGACTACGAGCAGTACTTC.

The chain has TRBV19 and TRBJ2-5, with D perhaps TRBD2 (5 bases). V lost 3 bases and J 5 bases, leaving 13 bases between the germline ends. This CDR3 has 14 residues. Germline V gene sequence: CDR1 LNHDA, CDR2 SQIVND (reference sequence). The CDR3 DNA follows: TGTGCCAGTAGTATTGGGAGTAGCGTGGAGACCCAGTACTTC. As protein: CASSIGSSVETQYF.

This chain uses TRBV30 with TRBJ1-5; weak D call: TRBD1 (5 bases). Trimming left V 3 bases short and J 3 bases short, with 12 bases between. Germline CDR1 and CDR2: GTSNPN and SVGIG (reference sequence). The CDR3 is 14 residues long. Here the CDR3 reads CAWRNQGSNQPQHF. In nucleotides, the CDR3 is TGTGCCTGGAGAAATCAGGGTTCCAATCAGCCCCAGCATTTT.